One and the same sample provided the 31 T cell receptor beta chains below, sequenced in a study of cytomegalovirus exposure and HLA in healthy donors. In the PCR, 60 Vbeta and 13 Jbeta primers were used. Repertoires were generated with immunoSEQ multiplex PCR, while TCRdb's copy carries only in-frame clones and drops some. The sample lists 85,000 to 110,000 clones, approximately 73% occurring once. The sample comprised PBMCs. Receptors were obtained from a woman younger than 30 in good health and CMV-seropositive.

The gene calls are TRBV5-4 and TRBJ1-3, with 7 bases aligning to TRBD1. The germline V gene encodes CDR1 SGHNT and CDR2 YYREEE (reference sequence). The trim removed 0 bases at V and 0 bases at J, leaving 3 bases unmatched. The CDR3 is 16 residues long. CDR3 amino acids: CASSLGRGISGNTIYF. The CDR3 DNA reads as TGTGCCAGCAGCTTGGGCAGGGGGATCTCTGGAAACACCATATATTTT.

The chain has TRBV7-2 and TRBJ2-7, with 7 bases matching TRBD1. The J segment lost 2 bases and the V segment lost 5 bases, leaving 3 bases of the junction unmatched. Germline lookup yields CDR1 SGHTA and CDR2 FQGNSA. CDR3 size: 13 residues. This chain's CDR3 is CASSRDRAYEQYF. In DNA, the CDR3 is TGTGCCAGCAGCCGGGACAGAGCCTACGAGCAGTACTTC.

This chain connects TRBV6-6 to TRBJ1-1; TRBD1 matches at 9 bases. CDR1 and CDR2 from the germline V gene are MNHNY and SVGAGI (reference sequence). The CDR3 is 14 residues long. With 0 bases clipped from V and 6 bases from J, the junction kept 2 bases outside the gene matches. The CDR3 is CASSYSRTGAEAFF. In nucleotides, the CDR3 is TGTGCCAGCAGTTACTCGAGGACAGGGGCTGAAGCTTTCTTT.

This chain links TRBV27 with TRBJ2-7; no definite D call. CDR1 MNHEY and CDR2 SMNVEV come from the germline V gene (reference sequence). With 3 bases removed from V and 2 bases from J, the gap between germline ends came to 11 bases. The CDR3 is made up of 14 amino acids. The CDR3 sequence: CASSLVGTTYEQYF. CDR3 DNA: TGTGCCAGCAGTTTGGTTGGCACCACCTACGAGCAGTACTTC.

The J gene is TRBJ2-7, the V gene TRBV6-5; D might be TRBD1 (6 bases). The CDR3 is 14 amino acids. The V gene's germline CDR1 is MNHEY and CDR2 SVGAGI. Trimming took off 6 bases at V and 1 base at J, with 13 bases between the two ends. The DNA for the CDR3 is TGTGCCAGCAGACCCGGACAGCTGTCCTACGAGCAGTACTTC. Amino acids: CASRPGQLSYEQYF.

This clone appeared once. The chain combines TRBV6-1 with TRBJ2-7; D is ambiguous. V was shortened by 10 bases and J by 3 bases, with 16 bases between the two germline ends. The CDR3 is 13 amino acids. Germline V gene sequence: CDR1 MNHNS, CDR2 SASEGT. The CDR3 is CAILAEPFYEQYF. The CDR3 coding sequence is TGTGCCATCCTGGCAGAACCTTTCTACGAGCAGTACTTC.

The chain recombines TRBV11-1 with TRBJ1-5; tentative D call: TRBD1 (5 bases). The CDR3 extends over 13 amino acids. Trimming left V 6 bases short and J 7 bases short, with 13 bases between. CDR1 SGHAT and CDR2 FQDESV come from the germline V gene (reference sequence). The CDR3 region has the DNA TGTGCCAGCAGTCGACAGCCGGAGCAGCCCCAGCATTTT. As protein: CASSRQPEQPQHF.

V usage is TRBV6-5 and J usage is TRBJ2-5; 10 nucleotides align to TRBD1. The J segment lost 4 bases and the V segment lost 0 bases, leaving 2 bases of the junction unmatched. Per germline, CDR1 MNHEY and CDR2 SVGAGI. The CDR3 is made up of 15 amino acids. For the CDR3, the DNA is TGTGCCAGCAGTTACTCGGGACAGGGGTCAGAGACCCAGTACTTC. This gives the protein CASSYSGQGSETQYF.

The CDR3 loop is CASSFQGNYGYTF. As DNA, the CDR3 is TGTGCCAGCAGCTTCCAGGGGAACTATGGCTACACCTTC. The chain combines TRBV7-3 with TRBJ1-2; weak D call: TRBD1 (6 bases). The length of the CDR3 is 13 residues. Germline V CDR1 and CDR2: SGHTA, FQGTGA. Trimming shortened V by 3 bases and J by 2 bases, and 7 bases separated the two germline ends.

This chain joins TRBV7-3 and TRBJ2-7; 9 bases are a match to TRBD2. CDR3 length equals 14 residues. V trimming: 3 bases; J trimming: 5 bases; junction bases outside the gene matches: 5. Germline V CDR1 and CDR2: SGHTA, FQGTGA. The CDR3 loop is CASSFSGSAHEQYF. The CDR3 nucleotides are TGTGCCAGCAGCTTTAGCGGGAGTGCTCACGAGCAGTACTTC.

The genes are TRBV15 and TRBJ2-1; 7 bases match TRBD2. From germline, CDR1 is LNHNV and CDR2 YYDKDF (reference sequence). The trim removed 1 base at V and 4 bases at J, leaving 13 bases unmatched. The CDR3 contains 18 residues. The CDR3 loop is CATSRVVGAGPHYNEQFF. Here the CDR3 DNA reads TGTGCCACCAGCAGAGTTGTGGGAGCGGGACCCCATTACAATGAGCAGTTCTTC.

V usage is TRBV5-4 and J usage is TRBJ2-7; weak D call: TRBD1 (5 bases). Trimming removed 1 base at V and 5 bases at J, with 13 bases between. The CDR3 is 14 amino acids. Germline CDR1 SGHNT, CDR2 YYREEE (reference sequence). Written as DNA, the CDR3 is TGTGCCAGCAGCTTGTACCAGGGTTTCCACGAGCAGTACTTC. As protein: CASSLYQGFHEQYF.

This rearrangement joins TRBV6-1 to TRBJ2-5; D is perhaps TRBD2 (6 bases). This CDR3 region has 12 residues. Germline CDR1 reads MNHNS; CDR2 reads SASEGT. V gave up 3 bases and J gave up 11 bases, with 13 bases separating them. As DNA, the CDR3 is TGTGCCAGCAGTGATGGCCCCCGGGAGCAGTACTTC. This gives the protein CASSDGPREQYF.

The gene calls are TRBV28 and TRBJ2-7; D is uncertain. The CDR3 totals 14 residues. Trimming cost V 3 bases and J 6 bases, with 15 bases left between them. Germline lookup yields CDR1 MDHEN and CDR2 SYDVKM. In DNA form, the CDR3 reads TGTGCCAGCAGTTTTTCGGTAGAGGTGGCCGAGCAGTACTTC. Its protein is CASSFSVEVAEQYF.

In its sample, this clone was seen a few times. The rearrangement uses TRBV9 and TRBJ1-1; 11 bases match TRBD1. V dropped 2 bases and J dropped 5; count of bases not matched to a gene: 8. The CDR3 extends over 16 amino acids. Germline V gives CDR1 SGDLS, CDR2 YYNGEE. The chain's CDR3 is CASSVLGTGGVTEAFF. The CDR3 DNA reads TGTGCCAGCAGCGTTCTGGGGACAGGGGGGGTGACTGAAGCTTTCTTT.

The chain joins TRBV10-3 to TRBJ2-7, with D perhaps TRBD1 (5 bases). There are 14 residues in the CDR3. CDR1 ENHRY and CDR2 SYGVKD come from the germline V gene. Deletions cut 4 bases from V and 6 bases from J, with 16 bases between. The CDR3 sequence is CAISGDSLVGEQYF. The CDR3 DNA sequence: TGTGCCATCAGTGGAGACAGCTTGGTAGGCGAGCAGTACTTC.

V gene TRBV5-1 combines with J gene TRBJ1-1, with D possibly being TRBD1 (5 bases). The germline gives CDR1 SGHRS, CDR2 YFSETQ. CDR3 length: 13 residues. Trimming cost V 2 bases and J 2 bases, with 7 bases left between them. The CDR3: CASSLDSNTEAFF. For the CDR3, the DNA is TGCGCCAGCAGCTTAGACAGTAACACTGAAGCTTTCTTT. The whole variable domain, filled in from reference TRBV5-1 and TRBJ1-1, reads KAGVTQTPRYLIKTRGQQVTLSCSPISGHRSVSWYQQTPGQGLQFLFEYFSETQRNKGNFPGRFSGRQFSNSRSEMNVSTLELGDSALYLCASSLDSNTEAFFGQGTRLTVV.

Regarding this clone: One end of the junction fails to match germline, which may point to a read error. J is TRBJ2-5 and V is TRBV7-9; D not resolved. This CDR3 spans 13 amino acids. Germline lookup yields CDR1 SEHNR and CDR2 FQNEAQ (reference sequence). As DNA, the CDR3 is TGTTCCAGCAGCTTGTGGCCAGATGAGACCCAGTACTTC. Protein product: CSSSLWPDETQYF. Using reference TRBV7-9 and TRBJ2-5 for the parts outside the CDR3, the full variable domain is DTGVSQNPRHKITKRGQNVTFRCDPISEHNRLYWYRQTLGQGPEFLTYFQNEAQLEKSRLLSDRFSAERPKGSFSTLEIQRTEQGDSAMYLCSSSLWPDETQYFGPGTRLLVL.

The rearrangement joins TRBV28 to TRBJ2-7; 7 bases match TRBD2. The ends lost 3 bases at V and 4 bases at J; junction bases unmatched: 6. Germline lookup yields CDR1 MDHEN and CDR2 SYDVKM. This CDR3 comprises 14 residues. The DNA for the CDR3 is TGTGCCAGCAGTTTTGGAACAGCGGGATACGAGCAGTACTTC. It translates to CASSFGTAGYEQYF.

The rearrangement links TRBV2 to TRBJ2-5; D may be TRBD1 (5 bases). The V gene lost 6 bases and the J gene lost 2 bases, with 16 bases spanning the gap. The CDR3 runs 15 residues. The germline CDR1 and CDR2 sequences are SNHLY and FYNNEI. The CDR3 sequence: CASSESMTAQETQYF. In DNA form, the CDR3 reads TGTGCCAGCAGCGAATCCATGACAGCTCAAGAGACCCAGTACTTC.

The J gene is TRBJ2-7, the V gene TRBV5-4; D gene uncertain. The CDR3 extends over 13 amino acids. Germline V gene sequence: CDR1 SGHNT, CDR2 YYREEE (reference sequence). V was pared by 5 bases and J by 0 bases, with 9 bases between. CDR3 bases: TGTGCCAGCAGACCCGGGTCCTCCTACGAGCAGTACTTC. Translated: CASRPGSSYEQYF.

The rearrangement joins TRBV27 to TRBJ2-1; 10 bases are shared with TRBD1. This CDR3 comprises 15 residues. Losses at the gene ends were 5 bases for V and 10 bases for J; bases not matched to a gene: 11. Germline V gene data show CDR1 as MNHEY and CDR2 as SMNVEV (reference sequence). DNA for the CDR3: TGTGCCAGCAGTCTCCCCGGGACAGGGGATCGGGAGCAGTTCTTC. Residues: CASSLPGTGDREQFF.

This chain links TRBV18 with TRBJ2-7, with 8 bases aligning to TRBD1. The CDR3 is 18 amino acids. Germline V lookup: CDR1 KGHSH, CDR2 LQKENI. Trimming cost V 4 bases and J 2 bases; bases outside gene matches: 16. This chain's CDR3 is CASSLVGLPGQATYEQYF. CDR3 nucleotides: TGTGCCAGCTCACTCGTTGGACTGCCGGGACAGGCGACCTACGAGCAGTACTTC.

In its sample, this clone was seen once. The rearrangement joins TRBV18 to TRBJ2-3; 9 bases fit TRBD1. The CDR3 loop spans 17 amino acids. V shed 5 bases, J shed 3 bases, and the junction held 12 bases outside the gene matches. Germline-derived CDR1 and CDR2 are KGHSH and LQKENI. DNA of the CDR3: TGTGCCAGCTCATCTTCTACAGGGGGCATGAGGACAGATACGCAGTATTTT. Protein product: CASSSSTGGMRTDTQYF.

V is TRBV6-5 and J is TRBJ2-7, with TRBD1 matching 9 bases. V lost 6 bases and J lost 4; bases outside the gene matches: 10. The CDR3 is 15 amino acids. Germline V gives CDR1 MNHEY, CDR2 SVGAGI. The CDR3 DNA reads TGTGCCAGCAGCGAAAACAGGGGGCGCGGGTACGAGCAGTACTTC. Translating it yields CASSENRGRGYEQYF.

The chain is built from TRBV29-1 and TRBJ2-1; tentative D call: TRBD1 (6 bases). Trimming removed 5 bases from V and 7 bases from J, with 15 bases in between. Germline V CDR1 and CDR2: SQVTM, ANQGSEA. The CDR3 runs 13 residues. The CDR3: CSVRRGTGNEQFF. CDR3 coding DNA: TGCAGCGTTCGCAGGGGCACAGGGAATGAGCAGTTCTTC.

J is TRBJ2-1 and V is TRBV29-1; 9 bases line up with TRBD2. The V and J ends lost 6 bases and 5 bases, in that order; junction bases with no gene match: 8. Germline values: CDR1 SQVTM, CDR2 ANQGSEA. This CDR3 has 14 residues. CDR3 nucleotides: TGCAGCGTCCCAGAAGCGGGGGGAAACAATGAGCAGTTCTTC. Protein: CSVPEAGGNNEQFF.

DNA for the CDR3: TGTGCCAGCAGCTTTAGCGGGATGGGGACAGATACGCAGTATTTT. This sequence encodes CASSFSGMGTDTQYF. This sequence joins TRBV7-3 and TRBJ2-3; 8 positions match TRBD2. CDR3 length: 15 residues. The germline V gene encodes CDR1 SGHTA and CDR2 FQGTGA. After removal of 3 bases from V and 3 bases from J, the junction contained 5 bases not matched to a gene.

The chain couples TRBV4-1 to TRBJ1-5, with D maybe TRBD1 (5 bases). CDR3 length equals 15 residues. V was shortened by 0 bases and J by 6 bases, with 12 bases between the two germline ends. CDR1 and CDR2 from the germline V gene are MGHRA and YSYEKL. The CDR3 region has the DNA TGCGCCAGCAGCCAAGAAGCGGGAGGGACTCAGCCCCAGCATTTT. It encodes CASSQEAGGTQPQHF.

This clone was seen repeatedly, ten times or more. V gene TRBV6-6 combines with J gene TRBJ1-4; D gene ambiguous. Trimming cost V 6 bases and J 11 bases, with 19 bases left between them. From germline, CDR1 is MNHNY and CDR2 SVGAGI (reference sequence). The CDR3 is 14 residues long. CDR3 region: CASRDQGGGGKLFF. CDR3 sequence (DNA): TGTGCCAGCAGGGACCAAGGAGGCGGAGGGAAACTGTTTTTT.

The V and J genes are TRBV9 and TRBJ1-2; D perhaps matches TRBD1 (5 bases). Trimming removed 4 bases from V and 3 bases from J, with 13 bases in between. CDR1 and CDR2 from the germline V gene are SGDLS and YYNGEE. This CDR3 is 14 amino acids long. The CDR3: CASSSTPRDYGYTF. Written as DNA, the CDR3 is TGTGCCAGCAGCTCAACCCCCAGGGACTATGGCTACACCTTC.